This TCR beta chain was sequenced during a study of cytomegalovirus exposure and HLA in healthy donors. Study-level background: Roughly 180 million T cells yielded around 120 million unique TCR beta sequences in earlier analysis. Study conclusions and caveats: There was a cluster of highly shared sequence variants that was likely a sequencing artifact. Previous analysis showed most TCR beta V segments were productive about 87% or about 30% of the time. The authors listed some 150 TCR beta chains as cytomegalovirus-associated.

As for this clone: Its target is not known.

PCR was performed using 60 Vbeta and 13 Jbeta primers. This table comes from immunoSEQ multiplex PCR, and its TCRdb copy is limited to in-frame clones, with some not included. The sample holds about 190,000 clones, under 80% seen once. With V trimmed by 3 bases and J by 5 bases, 10 bases remained unmatched. The length of the CDR3 is 16 residues. CDR1 is LGHNA and CDR2 is YNFKEQ in the germline V gene. Input material: PBMCs. This chain connects TRBV4-2 to TRBJ2-3, with 8 bases fitting TRBD2. The source of this sequence is a young man in good health and CMV-seropositive. DNA for the CDR3: TGTGCCAGCAGCCATGAGGGGGGGAGCGGGGGAGATACGCAGTATTTT. Translated: CASSHEGGSGGDTQYF.